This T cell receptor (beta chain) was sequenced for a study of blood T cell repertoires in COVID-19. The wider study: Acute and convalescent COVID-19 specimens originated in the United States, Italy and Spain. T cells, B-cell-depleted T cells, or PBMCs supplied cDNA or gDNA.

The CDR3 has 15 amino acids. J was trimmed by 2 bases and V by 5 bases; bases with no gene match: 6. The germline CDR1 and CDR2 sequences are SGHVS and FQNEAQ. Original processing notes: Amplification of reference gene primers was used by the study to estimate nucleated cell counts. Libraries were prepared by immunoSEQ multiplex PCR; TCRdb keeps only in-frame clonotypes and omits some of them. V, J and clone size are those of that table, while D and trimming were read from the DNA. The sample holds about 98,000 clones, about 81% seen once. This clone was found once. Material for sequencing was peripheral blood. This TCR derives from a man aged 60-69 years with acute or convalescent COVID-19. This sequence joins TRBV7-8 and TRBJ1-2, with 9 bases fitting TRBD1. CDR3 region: CASSTRQGGNYGYTF. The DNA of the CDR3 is TGTGCCAGCAGCACACGACAGGGGGGGAACTATGGCTACACCTTC.